Following are 10 T cell receptor beta chains from one sample sequenced in a study of brain T cells in children with intractable seizures (dated by TCRdb to the early 2020s). The intended sense of this specimen's time point label: blood from clinic visit 5 months post-surgery; TSC patient then seizure free. The library came from the immunoSEQ multiplex PCR assay. TCRdb's version of the immuneACCESS table is confined to in-frame rearrangements and falls short of the full clone set. An unresolved V gene accounts for under half of the shortfall where checked; the remainder is of unknown origin. The table for this sample lists about 340,000 clones; over 90% of them were counted only once. Of the sample, 5% to 7% is held by the ten largest clones. The source material was peripheral blood, sampled approximately 5 months after surgery. These receptors all stem from a boy under two years old with tuberous sclerosis and intractable seizures.

The chain employs TRBV2 and TRBJ2-5, with no clear D. The ends were cut back, 8 bases at V and 5 bases at J, with 9 bases in the middle. The CDR3 is 11 amino acids. The germline V gene has CDR1 SNHLY and CDR2 FYNNEI. This chain's CDR3 is CASGVLETQYF. The CDR3 bases are TGTGCCAGCGGAGTACTGGAGACCCAGTACTTC.

CDR3 residues: CASSVGDRGNGYTF. The DNA for the CDR3 is TGTGCCAGCAGCGTAGGGGACAGGGGGAATGGCTACACCTTC. The chain combines TRBV9 with TRBJ1-2; 11 nucleotides line up with TRBD1. Germline V gene lookup returns CDR1 SGDLS and CDR2 YYNGEE. This CDR3 contains 14 residues. V was clipped by 0 bases and J by 6 bases; unmatched bases: 1.

The rearrangement joins TRBV19 to TRBJ2-5; TRBD1 agrees at 9 bases. The CDR3 is 15 residues long. V was pared by 3 bases and J by 4 bases, with 6 bases of the junction left unmatched. Germline V gene sequence: CDR1 LNHDA, CDR2 SQIVND (reference sequence). CDR3: CASSIRDRDRETQYF. The CDR3 DNA reads TGTGCCAGTAGTATCCGGGACAGGGATCGAGAGACCCAGTACTTC.

CDR3 bases: TGTGCCAGCAGCCGAGGGAGCACGAGACTAGCCAAAAACATTCAGTACTTC. This sequence encodes CASSRGSTRLAKNIQYF. The chain couples TRBV5-6 to TRBJ2-4; D perhaps matches TRBD2 (5 bases). The germline V gene encodes CDR1 SGHDT and CDR2 YYEEEE. CDR3 length equals 17 residues. V was shortened by 4 bases and J by 0 bases, with 17 bases between the two germline ends. The full variable domain, completed using reference TRBV5-6 and TRBJ2-4, is DAGVTQSPTHLIKTRGQQVTLRCSPKSGHDTVSWYQQALGQGPQFIFQYYEEEERQRGNFPDRFSGHQFPNYSSELNVNALLLGDSALYLCASSRGSTRLAKNIQYFGAGTRLSVL.

The V call is TRBV24-1, the J call TRBJ2-5; 9 nucleotides match TRBD2. The CDR3 length is 18 residues. J lost 0 bases, V lost 4 bases, and 11 bases had no gene match. The V gene's germline CDR1 is KGHDR and CDR2 SFDVKD. The chain's CDR3 is CATSEPGGGRGYQETQYF. CDR3 DNA: TGTGCCACCAGTGAGCCTGGGGGCGGGAGGGGGTACCAAGAGACCCAGTACTTC.

The gene calls are TRBV4-2 and TRBJ2-7; possibly TRBD2 for D (5 bases). CDR1 and CDR2 (germline): LGHNA, YNFKEQ. Trimming pared 1 base from V and 7 bases from J, leaving 23 bases between. This CDR3 has 17 residues. The CDR3 here is CASSQVSAPTAPEEQYF. DNA for the CDR3: TGTGCCAGCAGCCAAGTTAGCGCACCGACCGCCCCGGAGGAGCAGTACTTC.

In the case of this clone: This sample also contains other DNA sequences that code for the same CDR3. Here the CDR3 reads CSARGDGYTF. The CDR3, as DNA: TGCAGTGCTAGAGGGGATGGCTACACCTTC. The chain links TRBV20-1 to TRBJ1-2; no clear D. V lost 1 base and J lost 6, with 3 bases in between. The CDR3 has 10 residues. The germline V gene has CDR1 DFQATT and CDR2 SNEGSKA (reference sequence).

The chain combines TRBV5-6 with TRBJ1-3; the D gene is possibly TRBD1 (5 bases). The V end was cut by 1 base, the J end by 7 bases, with 21 bases between. Per the germline V gene, CDR1 is SGHDT and CDR2 is YYEEEE. CDR3 length: 17 residues. The CDR3: CASSLFWDEIFRNTIYF. The CDR3 DNA reads as TGTGCCAGCAGCTTGTTCTGGGACGAGATCTTCCGGAACACCATATATTTT.

V is TRBV9 and J is TRBJ2-5, with D perhaps given as TRBD1 or TRBD2 (5 bases each). Germline assignment: CDR1 SGDLS and CDR2 YYNGEE. The CDR3 extends over 15 amino acids. Trimming took 3 bases from V and 4 from J, leaving 16 bases between them. CDR3 region: CASSAEGTPVETQYF. The CDR3 bases are TGTGCCAGCAGCGCAGAAGGGACGCCCGTAGAGACCCAGTACTTC. The full variable domain, in which reference TRBV9 and TRBJ2-5 provide the parts outside the CDR3, is DSGVTQTPKHLITATGQRVTLRCSPRSGDLSVYWYQQSLDQGLQFLIQYYNGEERAKGNILERFSAQQFPDLHSELNLSSLELGDSALYFCASSAEGTPVETQYFGPGTRLLVL.

V is TRBV14 and J is TRBJ1-3; D is ambiguous. The CDR3 covers 14 residues. Trimming shortened V by 4 bases and J by 0 bases, and 7 bases separated the two germline ends. Germline CDR1 SGHDN, CDR2 FVKESK. CDR3 region: CASSLRSSGNTIYF. The CDR3 DNA sequence: TGTGCCAGCAGCCTACGGAGCTCTGGAAACACCATATATTTT.